The clone carrying this T cell receptor (beta chain) appeared once. In the source study's methods: Reference gene primer amplification yielded estimated nucleated cell counts. The method was immunoSEQ multiplex PCR; TCRdb's version includes in-frame clones alone and lacks a portion of them. The DNA was the basis for D and trimming; V, J and clone size are from that table. Counted here are 200,000 to 250,000 clones, approximately 82% occurring once; the ten biggest clones make up 3% to 4.5%. Germline CDR1 and CDR2: LNHNV and YYDKDF (reference sequence). The CDR3 is made up of 14 amino acids. Deletions cut 0 bases from V and 6 bases from J, with 8 bases between. The sample comes from a study of blood T cell repertoires in COVID-19. As for the study in general: Spain, Italy and the United States supplied samples that represented acute and convalescent COVID-19. PBMCs, B-cell-depleted T cells, or T cells provided the cDNA or gDNA that made up the material.

Sequencing used peripheral blood. The origin of this receptor is a woman aged 80 or over with acute or convalescent COVID-19. This chain links TRBV15 with TRBJ1-4; D unresolved. The CDR3 is CATSRDSFDEKLFF. The CDR3 DNA reads TGTGCCACCAGCAGAGACTCGTTCGATGAAAAACTGTTTTTT. Based on the CDR3 plus reference TRBV15 and TRBJ1-4, the full variable domain is DAMVIQNPRYQVTQFGKPVTLSCSQTLNHNVMYWYQQKSSQAPKLLFHYYDKDFNNEADTPDNFQSRRPNTSFCFLDIRSPGLGDTAMYLCATSRDSFDEKLFFGSGTQLSVL.